Listed below are T cell receptor beta chains from one sample, sequenced in a study of tumor-infiltrating lymphocytes in primary liver carcinoma. One entry per CDR3 protein results from TCRdb running MiXCR on the multiplex PCR reads. The sample contains 95,000 to 100,000 distinct CDR3 sequences, about two thirds of which appear only once. The sample was liver tumor tissue from sampling region 2. The receptor source for this set is a woman in her fifties or sixties with primary liver carcinoma and hepatitis B virus infection. Both conserved end residues are part of each CDR3. The D gene is left open where the match is weak. The size entry is marked missing in some rows and otherwise reads once, few, many or a size class.

abundance: .
v_gene: TRBV28
d_gene: .
j_gene: TRBJ2-7
CDR3aa: CASSPGPRRTYF
CDR3nt: TGTGCCAGCAGTCCCGGGCCTAGACGAACTTACTTC

abundance: once
v_gene: TRBV11-3
d_gene: .
j_gene: TRBJ2-7
CDR3aa: CASSEGRSSPEQYF
CDR3nt: TGTGCCAGCAGCGAGGGAAGGTCTAGTCCCGAGCAGTACTTC

abundance: .
v_gene: TRBV12-3/TRBV12-4
d_gene: .
j_gene: TRBJ1-5
CDR3aa: CASSLTGVRESAPAF
CDR3nt: TGTGCCAGCAGTTTGACGGGGGTGAGGGAATCAGCCCCAGCATTT

abundance: .
v_gene: TRBV11-2
d_gene: TRBD2
j_gene: TRBJ2-1
CDR3aa: CASSRRPAGGSGDEQFF
CDR3nt: TGTGCCAGCAGTAGGAGACCAGCGGGAGGGTCGGGGGATGAGCAGTTCTTC

abundance: .
v_gene: TRBV14
d_gene: .
j_gene: TRBJ2-1
CDR3aa: CASSYPSGSSCNEQFF
CDR3nt: TGTGCCAGCAGTTATCCCAGCGGAAGCTCCTGCAATGAGCAGTTCTTC

abundance: many
v_gene: TRBV11-2
d_gene: .
j_gene: TRBJ2-5
CDR3aa: CASSLVRLSETQYF
CDR3nt: TGTGCCAGCAGCTTAGTTCGCCTGTCAGAGACCCAGTACTTC

abundance: .
v_gene: TRBV6-1
d_gene: TRBD2
j_gene: TRBJ2-1
CDR3aa: CASSLWTSGAKLASYNEQFF
CDR3nt: TGTGCCAGCAGCCTCTGGACTAGCGGGGCGAAACTCGCCTCCTACAATGAGCAGTTCTTC

abundance: .
v_gene: TRBV29-1
d_gene: .
j_gene: TRBJ1-1
CDR3aa: CGVVRGNTEAFF
CDR3nt: TGCGGGGTTGTTAGGGGGAACACTGAAGCTTTCTTT

abundance: .
v_gene: TRBV28
d_gene: TRBD2
j_gene: TRBJ2-5
CDR3aa: CANSLRGLGKETQYF
CDR3nt: TGTGCCAACAGTTTAAGGGGACTAGGGAAAGAGACCCAGTACTTC

abundance: once
v_gene: TRBV12-3/TRBV12-4
d_gene: .
j_gene: TRBJ1-1
CDR3aa: CACRQTGLNTEPFF
CDR3nt: TGTGCCTGCAGGCAAACAGGGTTGAACACTGAACCTTTCTTT

abundance: many
v_gene: TRBV12-3/TRBV12-4
d_gene: .
j_gene: TRBJ2-1
CDR3aa: CASSPRPRSMAYNEQFF
CDR3nt: TGTGCCAGCAGTCCGCGCCCGAGAAGTATGGCCTACAATGAGCAGTTCTTC

abundance: many
v_gene: TRBV29-1
d_gene: .
j_gene: TRBJ2-5
CDR3aa: CSVWPSDF
CDR3nt: TGCAGCGTTTGGCCCTCGGACTTC